This is a list of T cell receptor beta chains from one sample in a study of identical twins. A single record per CDR3 protein comes from TCRdb applying MiXCR to the 5' RACE reads. The sample has a few hundred thousand distinct CDR3 sequences; approximately 25% are singletons. These same data were also listed under a study on T cells expressing NK-cell markers.

Sequencing was done on a sample of CD4+ T cells sorted from blood. These receptors all come from a woman aged 18-29 years in good health. Both conserved end residues are trimmed from each CDR3.

v_call cdr3_aa
TRBV24-1 ATSDPTGTDTQY
TRBV5-5 ASSPAAGSGTQY
TRBV7-9 ASSRSFSTNEKLF
TRBV10-3 AISDPRGEARGAF
TRBV6-6 ASSYQGSFGYT
TRBV6-5 ASSYQGLAGTAKNIQY
TRBV6-5 ASSYSRWTSGSVMETQY
TRBV20-1 SARDGRLEAF
TRBV11-2 ASSSRVDGYT
TRBV7-9 ASSFGGHNEQF
TRBV5-1 ASSLIGGASEQY
TRBV6-1 ANNLRWASGAGELF
TRBV20-1 SARVAGGPQSYNEQF
TRBV20-1 SASRGRGFFYEQY
TRBV7-2 ASSPRSIPGYEQY
TRBV3-1 ASSRTGGFETQY
TRBV5-1 ASGQGLTYEQY
TRBV7-9 ASSQAGGPANEQF
TRBV27 ASSLTGGGYHEQY
TRBV2 ASLRQPSTDTQY
TRBV10-3 ASRTGGNTEAF
TRBV4-3 ASSQTRTYNEQF
TRBV12-3/TRBV12-4 ASSSQLAGEIRDEQF
TRBV7-9 ASSLDQASVITDTQY
TRBV7-2 ASSLVGGRVTGELF
TRBV5-6 ASSLAGGRNTEAF
TRBV10-3 AISEMNYEQY
TRBV20-1 SARGAGGQGEQF
TRBV18 ASSTGQLYGYT
TRBV7-9 ASSFGTGTGELF
TRBV20-1 SAPRQGGETQY
TRBV9 ASSVRGGTEAF
TRBV5-1 ASSSTSSTDTQY
TRBV20-1 SASGDRESYEQY
TRBV27 ASSFGHQSSPLH
TRBV18 ASSPASGGAYEQY
TRBV20-1 SAIRGNTGELF
TRBV5-1 ASSLEASGVYNEQF
TRBV3-1 ASSHYQVEPQH
TRBV3-1 ASSQARGNEQF
TRBV29-1 SVVPGPVETQY
TRBV9 ASSREVSEETQY
TRBV24-1 ATSDSGTDTQY
TRBV7-6 ASSFGQGRADTQY
TRBV29-1 SVSTRGSHAYEQY
TRBV20-1 SARDPGSDPDTQY
TRBV7-9 ASSLPSASSQETQY
TRBV29-1 SVGGGSYGYT
TRBV20-1 SARTDTGFYGYT